Each of the 8 T cell receptor beta chains below was sequenced from the same sample in a study of shared clonotypes between healthy human individuals. Sequencing used immunoSEQ multiplex PCR; TCRdb keeps in-frame clones, though not all of them. The sample yields 1.6 million or so clones, 98% seen once. Sample: naive CD4+ T cells sorted from blood. Subset noted: CD45RA+ positively selected. Receptors were obtained from a man aged 30 to 45 in good health.

J is TRBJ1-1 and V is TRBV6-6; D call uncertain. V lost 8 bases and J 10 bases, leaving 23 bases between the germline ends. Germline-derived CDR1 and CDR2 are MNHNY and SVGAGI (reference sequence). This CDR3 is built from 14 residues. In nucleotides, the CDR3 is TGTGCCAGCGACCTTGGGTACATCCGTGTCGGAGCTTTCTTT. Amino acids: CASDLGYIRVGAFF.

In nucleotides, the CDR3 is TGTGCCAGCAACGGGGCGGACTACGAGCAGTACTTC. Translated, it gives CASNGADYEQYF. J is TRBJ2-7 and V is TRBV6-6; D possibly matches TRBD1 or TRBD2 (5 bases each). Trimming took 7 bases from V and 3 from J, leaving 10 bases between them. Germline V gene sequence: CDR1 MNHNY, CDR2 SVGAGI (reference sequence). The CDR3 covers 12 residues.

The rearrangement uses TRBV5-1 and TRBJ1-1; D might be TRBD1 (6 bases). This CDR3 contains 15 residues. The germline V gene has CDR1 SGHRS and CDR2 YFSETQ. V was cut by 3 bases and J by 1 base, with 13 bases left in between. The CDR3 loop is CASSYGTPTNTEAFF. The CDR3 DNA reads as TGCGCCAGCAGCTATGGGACACCCACGAACACTGAAGCTTTCTTT.

The chain is built from TRBV5-6 and TRBJ1-4; 9 bases align to TRBD1. CDR1 is SGHDT, CDR2 YYEEEE, per germline. The CDR3 sequence is 17 residues long. V was clipped by 4 bases and J by 0 bases; unmatched bases: 7. For the CDR3, the DNA is TGTGCCAGCAGCCTAGGACAGGGGATTGCAACTAATGAAAAACTGTTTTTT. This sequence encodes CASSLGQGIATNEKLFF. Variable domain in full (rest from reference TRBV5-6 and TRBJ1-4): DAGVTQSPTHLIKTRGQQVTLRCSPKSGHDTVSWYQQALGQGPQFIFQYYEEEERQRGNFPDRFSGHQFPNYSSELNVNALLLGDSALYLCASSLGQGIATNEKLFFGSGTQLSVL.

The chain recombines TRBV19 with TRBJ1-2; 9 nucleotides line up with TRBD1. The CDR3 loop spans 17 amino acids. The germline gives CDR1 LNHDA, CDR2 SQIVND (reference sequence). With 6 bases clipped from V and 1 base from J, the junction kept 12 bases outside the gene matches. CDR3: CASRRTGVAPNNYGYTF. CDR3 sequence (DNA): TGTGCCAGTAGAAGGACAGGGGTCGCTCCAAATAACTATGGCTACACCTTC.

V usage is TRBV5-1 and J usage is TRBJ2-3; D remains ambiguous. Germline V gene lookup returns CDR1 SGHRS and CDR2 YFSETQ. Trimming shortened V by 0 bases and J by 6 bases, and 8 bases separated the two germline ends. The CDR3 length is 13 residues. In nucleotides, the CDR3 is TGCGCCAGCAGCTTGGACGAAGGGGATACGCAGTATTTT. This codes for CASSLDEGDTQYF.

The rearrangement joins TRBV19 to TRBJ2-1; D not resolved. The CDR3 is 13 residues long. Trimming stripped 2 bases from V and 2 bases from J, with 4 bases between. CDR1 and CDR2 (germline): LNHDA, SQIVND (reference sequence). The CDR3 bases are TGTGCCAGTAGTATAATGGCCTACAATGAGCAGTTCTTC. It codes for CASSIMAYNEQFF.

V and J are TRBV30 and TRBJ2-7; D ambiguous. Trimming removed 0 bases at V and 7 bases at J, with 10 bases between. The CDR3 sequence is 12 residues long. Germline CDR1 reads GTSNPN; CDR2 reads SVGIG (reference sequence). The CDR3 spells CAWSVPLSEQYF. In nucleotides, the CDR3 is TGTGCCTGGAGTGTACCACTTTCTGAGCAGTACTTC.